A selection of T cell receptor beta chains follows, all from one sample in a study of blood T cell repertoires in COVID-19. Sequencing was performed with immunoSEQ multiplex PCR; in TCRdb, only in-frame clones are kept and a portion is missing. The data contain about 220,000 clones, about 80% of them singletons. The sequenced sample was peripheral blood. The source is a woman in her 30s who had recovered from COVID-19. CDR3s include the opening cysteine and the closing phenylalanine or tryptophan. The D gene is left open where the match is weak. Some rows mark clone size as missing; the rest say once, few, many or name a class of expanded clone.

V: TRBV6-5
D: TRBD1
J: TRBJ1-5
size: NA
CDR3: CASRGGQGVGQPQHF
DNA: TGTGCCAGCAGGGGTGGACAGGGGGTTGGTCAGCCCCAGCATTTT

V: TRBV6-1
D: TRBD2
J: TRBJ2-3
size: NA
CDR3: CASRVNGRLETDTQYF
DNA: TGTGCCAGCCGTGTAAACGGGAGGTTAGAGACAGATACGCAGTATTTT

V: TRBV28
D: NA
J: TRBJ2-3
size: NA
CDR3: CATETRGTDTQYF
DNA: TGTGCCACCGAGACTAGAGGCACAGATACGCAGTATTTT

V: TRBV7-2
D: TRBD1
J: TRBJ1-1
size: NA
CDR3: CASSLNRGEAFF
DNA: TGTGCCAGCAGCTTAAACAGGGGGGAAGCTTTCTTT

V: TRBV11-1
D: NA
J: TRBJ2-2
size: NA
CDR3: CASSRTVNTGELFF
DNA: TGTGCCAGCAGCCGGACAGTGAACACCGGGGAGCTGTTTTTT

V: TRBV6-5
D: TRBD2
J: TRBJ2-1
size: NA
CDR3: CASSFRGSNNEQFF
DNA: TGTGCCAGCAGTTTCCGCGGGAGTAACAATGAGCAGTTCTTC

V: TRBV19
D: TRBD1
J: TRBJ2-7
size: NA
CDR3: CASSPSGTGGGYEQYF
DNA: TGTGCCAGTAGTCCCTCCGGGACAGGGGGCGGCTACGAGCAGTACTTC

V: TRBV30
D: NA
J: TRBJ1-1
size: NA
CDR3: CAGTRGFGEAFF
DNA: TGTGCCGGCACTCGGGGGTTTGGTGAAGCTTTCTTT

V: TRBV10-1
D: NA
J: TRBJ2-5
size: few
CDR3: CASSPEDRVLGETQYF
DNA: TGCGCCAGCAGCCCTGAGGACAGAGTTCTAGGAGAGACCCAGTACTTC

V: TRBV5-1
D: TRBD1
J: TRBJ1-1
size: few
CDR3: CASSLATGFTEAFF
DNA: TGCGCCAGCAGCTTGGCGACAGGGTTCACTGAAGCTTTCTTT

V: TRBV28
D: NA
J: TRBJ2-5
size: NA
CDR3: CASSLMDKQETQYF
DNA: TGTGCCAGCAGTTTAATGGACAAACAAGAGACCCAGTACTTC

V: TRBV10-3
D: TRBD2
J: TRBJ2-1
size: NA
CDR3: CAISLSSGSPPYNEQFF
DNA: TGTGCCATCAGCCTCAGTAGCGGGAGCCCACCCTACAATGAGCAGTTCTTC

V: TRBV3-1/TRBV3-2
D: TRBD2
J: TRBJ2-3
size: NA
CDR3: CASSQALAGRTDTQYF
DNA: TGTGCCAGCAGCCAAGCCCTAGCGGGAAGGACAGATACGCAGTATTTT

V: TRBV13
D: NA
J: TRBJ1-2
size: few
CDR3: CASSLSTNYGYTF
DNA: TGTGCCAGCAGCTTAAGCACCAACTATGGCTACACCTTC

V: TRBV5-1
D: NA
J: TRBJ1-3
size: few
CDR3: CASSGTSGNTIYF
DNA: TGCGCCAGCAGCGGCACGTCGGGAAACACCATATATTTT

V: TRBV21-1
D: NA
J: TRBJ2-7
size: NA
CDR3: CASSSYRGVHEQYF
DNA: TGTGCCAGCAGCTCCTACAGGGGTGTACACGAGCAGTACTTC

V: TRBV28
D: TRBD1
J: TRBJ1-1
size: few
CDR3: CASSRDRGPLVSEAFF
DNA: TGTGCCAGCAGCCGTGACAGGGGGCCCTTAGTCAGTGAAGCTTTCTTT

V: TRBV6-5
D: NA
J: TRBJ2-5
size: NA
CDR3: CASSLLGARETQYF
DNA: TGTGCCAGCAGTCTGTTGGGGGCGCGGGAGACCCAGTACTTC

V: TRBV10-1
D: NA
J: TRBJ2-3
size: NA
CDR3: CASSESGVWRTDTQYF
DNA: TGCGCCAGCAGTGAGTCTGGGGTGTGGAGGACAGATACGCAGTATTTT

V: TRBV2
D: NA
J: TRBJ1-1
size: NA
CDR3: CASIATPQGSEAFF
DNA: TGTGCCAGCATCGCTACACCACAGGGATCTGAAGCTTTCTTT

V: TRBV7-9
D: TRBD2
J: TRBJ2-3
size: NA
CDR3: CASSPRLAGGPGDTQYF
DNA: TGTGCCAGCAGCCCCAGACTAGCGGGAGGGCCAGGAGATACGCAGTATTTT

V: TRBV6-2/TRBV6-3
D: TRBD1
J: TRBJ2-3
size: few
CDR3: CASSLMGQSTDTQYF
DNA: TGTGCCAGCAGCTTAATGGGACAGAGCACAGATACGCAGTATTTT

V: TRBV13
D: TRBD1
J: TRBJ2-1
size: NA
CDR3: CASSPQGAGNEQFF
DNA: TGTGCCAGCAGCCCACAGGGGGCTGGTAATGAGCAGTTCTTC

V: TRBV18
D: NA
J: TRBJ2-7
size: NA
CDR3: CASSPRGPSYEQYF
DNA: TGTGCCAGCTCACCTAGAGGTCCCTCCTACGAGCAGTACTTC

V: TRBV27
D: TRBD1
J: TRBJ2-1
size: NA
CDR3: CASSLGQGVREQFF
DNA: TGTGCCAGCAGTTTGGGACAGGGGGTAAGGGAGCAGTTCTTC

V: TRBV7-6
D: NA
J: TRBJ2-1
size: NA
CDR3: CASSQPSSEQFF
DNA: TGTGCCAGCAGCCAGCCTAGCAGTGAGCAGTTCTTC

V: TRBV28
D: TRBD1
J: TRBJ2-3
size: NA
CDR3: CASSLHPGTANTDTQYF
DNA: TGTGCCAGCAGTCTCCATCCTGGGACAGCTAACACAGATACGCAGTATTTT

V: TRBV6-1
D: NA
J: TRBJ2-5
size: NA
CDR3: CASSEARDSSRETQYF
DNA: TGTGCCAGCAGTGAAGCGCGGGATTCTTCTCGAGAGACCCAGTACTTC

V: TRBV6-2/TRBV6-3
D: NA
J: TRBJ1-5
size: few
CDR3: CASSYSMNPGQPQHF
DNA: TGTGCCAGCAGTTACTCGATGAACCCGGGGCAGCCCCAGCATTTT

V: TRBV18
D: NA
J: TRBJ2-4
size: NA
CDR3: CASSPSGLAKNIQYF
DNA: TGTGCCAGCTCACCATCGGGGTTAGCCAAAAACATTCAGTACTTC

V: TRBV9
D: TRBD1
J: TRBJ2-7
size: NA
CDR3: CASSAGTDSYEQYF
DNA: TGTGCCAGCAGCGCAGGGACAGACTCCTACGAGCAGTACTTC

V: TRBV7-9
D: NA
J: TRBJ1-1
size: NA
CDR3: CASSSQTANTEAFF
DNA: TGTGCCAGCAGCTCTCAGACAGCGAACACTGAAGCTTTCTTT

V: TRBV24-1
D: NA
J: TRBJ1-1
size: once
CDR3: CATSDYRNTEAFF
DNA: TGTGCCACCAGTGATTACAGGAACACTGAAGCTTTCTTT

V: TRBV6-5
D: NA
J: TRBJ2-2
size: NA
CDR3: CASSYGGGAAAGELFF
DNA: TGTGCCAGCAGTTACGGAGGGGGCGCAGCGGCCGGGGAGCTGTTTTTT

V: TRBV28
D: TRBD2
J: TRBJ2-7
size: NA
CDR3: CASSLSGGRAYEQYF
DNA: TGTGCCAGCAGTTTATCTGGCGGGAGGGCCTACGAGCAGTACTTC

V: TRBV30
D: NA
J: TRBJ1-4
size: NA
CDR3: CAWRGLRWDEKLFF
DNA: TGTGCCTGGAGGGGGCTCCGATGGGATGAAAAACTGTTTTTT

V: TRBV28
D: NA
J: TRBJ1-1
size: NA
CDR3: CASGRVVNTEAFF
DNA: TGTGCCAGCGGCCGGGTGGTGAACACTGAAGCTTTCTTT

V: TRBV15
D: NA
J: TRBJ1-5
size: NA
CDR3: CATTSERRVGQPQHF
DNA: TGTGCCACCACCTCAGAGCGGAGGGTCGGTCAGCCCCAGCATTTT

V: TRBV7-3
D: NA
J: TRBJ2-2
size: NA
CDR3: CASSRTTGELFF
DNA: TGTGCCAGCAGCCGGACTACTGGGGAGCTGTTTTTT

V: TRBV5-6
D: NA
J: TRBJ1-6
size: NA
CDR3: CASSPYRASPLHF
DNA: TGTGCCAGCAGTCCTTACAGGGCCTCACCCCTCCACTTT

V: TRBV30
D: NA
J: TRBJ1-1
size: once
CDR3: CAWSGQSGAEAFF
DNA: TGTGCCTGGAGCGGCCAATCGGGGGCTGAAGCTTTCTTT

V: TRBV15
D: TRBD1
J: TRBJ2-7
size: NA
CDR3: CATSRDQGVGYEQYF
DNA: TGTGCCACCAGCAGAGACCAGGGGGTAGGTTACGAGCAGTACTTC

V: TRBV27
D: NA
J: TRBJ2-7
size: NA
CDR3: CASSLSKGVVYEQYF
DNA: TGTGCCAGCAGTTTATCTAAGGGGGTAGTCTACGAGCAGTACTTC

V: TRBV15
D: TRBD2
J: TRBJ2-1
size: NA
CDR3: CATTPLASGRPFNEQFF
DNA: TGTGCCACCACCCCGTTGGCTAGCGGGAGGCCTTTCAATGAGCAGTTCTTC

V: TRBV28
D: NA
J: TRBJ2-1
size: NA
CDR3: CASSFLGGEEQFF
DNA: TGTGCCAGCAGTTTCCTCGGAGGTGAAGAGCAGTTCTTC

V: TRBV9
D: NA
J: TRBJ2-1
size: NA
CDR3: CASSTLLARSYNEQFF
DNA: TGTGCCAGCAGCACCCTGCTAGCGCGCTCCTACAATGAGCAGTTCTTC

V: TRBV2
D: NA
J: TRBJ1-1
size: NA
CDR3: CASSDQGITERKNTEAFF
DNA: TGTGCCAGCAGTGATCAGGGAATCACTGAGAGGAAGAACACTGAAGCTTTCTTT

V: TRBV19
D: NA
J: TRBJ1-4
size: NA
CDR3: CASSSNEKLFF
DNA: TGTGCCAGTAGTTCGAATGAAAAACTGTTTTTT

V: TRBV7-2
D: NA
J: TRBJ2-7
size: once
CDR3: CASSQGVTDYEQYF
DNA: TGTGCCAGCAGCCAAGGAGTGACAGACTACGAGCAGTACTTC

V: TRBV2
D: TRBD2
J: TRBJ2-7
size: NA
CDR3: CASSALREASEQYF
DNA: TGTGCCAGCAGCGCACTCCGGGAGGCCAGCGAGCAGTACTTC

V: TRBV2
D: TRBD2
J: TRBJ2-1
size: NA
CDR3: CASSEAEGGPWNEQFF
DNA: TGTGCCAGCAGTGAAGCGGAGGGAGGGCCTTGGAATGAGCAGTTCTTC

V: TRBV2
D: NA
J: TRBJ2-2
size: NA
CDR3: CASSVRGTGELFF
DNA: TGTGCCAGCAGTGTAAGGGGGACCGGGGAGCTGTTTTTT

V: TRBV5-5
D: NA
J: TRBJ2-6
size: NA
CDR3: CASSTTGLGAGANVLTF
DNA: TGTGCCAGCAGCACAACCGGGCTCGGGGCTGGGGCCAACGTCCTGACTTTC

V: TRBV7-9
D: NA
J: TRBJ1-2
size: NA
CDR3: CASSLEGPGYGYTF
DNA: TGTGCCAGCAGCTTAGAGGGGCCGGGCTATGGCTACACCTTC

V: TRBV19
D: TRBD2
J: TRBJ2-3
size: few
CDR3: CASRSAGGPSDTQYF
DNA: TGTGCCAGTAGGTCAGCGGGAGGGCCCTCAGATACGCAGTATTTT

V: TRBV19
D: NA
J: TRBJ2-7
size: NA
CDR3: CASSTHLGEQYF
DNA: TGTGCCAGTAGCACCCACCTCGGGGAGCAGTACTTC

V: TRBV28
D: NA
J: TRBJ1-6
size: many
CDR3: CASSLWGGLHNSPLHF
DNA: TGTGCCAGCAGTTTATGGGGAGGACTGCATAATTCACCCCTCCACTTT